A selection of T cell receptor beta chains follows, all from one sample in a study of OX40 agonist ivuxolimab in advanced cancers. Sequenced by immunoSEQ multiplex PCR; TCRdb stores in-frame clones only, minus some. The sample has 100,000 to 120,000 clones, around nine tenths seen once; the top ten hold 0.27%. This specimen consisted of CD4+ or CD8+ T cells sorted from blood, obtained in a trial of the OX40 agonist ivuxolimab. The receptors shown here come from an adult with an advanced solid tumor such as melanoma, head and neck, liver or kidney cancer. The CDR3 runs from the conserved cysteine through the conserved F or W. The order of the fields is clone size, D gene, J gene, V gene, CDR3 DNA, CDR3 protein. The D gene is left open where the match is weak. A row's size may be missing; if present it is once, few, many or a size class.

clone_size: -
d_call: TRBD1
j_call: TRBJ2-4
v_call: TRBV19
cdr3_nt: TGTGCCAGTAGTATAGCTTCGACAGGGACGGGGAAGGTTCAGTACTTC
cdr3_aa: CASSIASTGTGKVQYF

clone_size: -
d_call: TRBD1
j_call: TRBJ1-2
v_call: TRBV7-2
cdr3_nt: TGTGCCAGCAGCTTAATTCCTTCGGGACAGGGTTATGGCTACACCTTC
cdr3_aa: CASSLIPSGQGYGYTF

clone_size: once
d_call: -
j_call: TRBJ2-4
v_call: TRBV18
cdr3_nt: TGTGCCAGCTCACCACCGGCGGAACAGCAACGACAGTACTTC
cdr3_aa: CASSPPAEQQRQYF

clone_size: once
d_call: -
j_call: TRBJ2-7
v_call: TRBV18
cdr3_nt: TGTGCCAGCTCACCACCGGCAGAGACCTACGAGCAGTACTTC
cdr3_aa: CASSPPAETYEQYF

clone_size: -
d_call: -
j_call: TRBJ2-3
v_call: TRBV6-4
cdr3_nt: TGTGCCAGCTCCCGGGACCCCGGTTCATTCAGCACAGATACGCAGTATTTT
cdr3_aa: CASSRDPGSFSTDTQYF

clone_size: -
d_call: -
j_call: TRBJ1-5
v_call: TRBV6-6
cdr3_nt: TGTGCCACCATTATGAATTGGTCTAGCAATCAGCCCCAGCATTTT
cdr3_aa: CATIMNWSSNQPQHF

clone_size: -
d_call: TRBD2
j_call: TRBJ2-2
v_call: TRBV7-8
cdr3_nt: TGTGCCACCCAGCTTAGCGGGGCGAACACCGGGGAGCTGTTTTTT
cdr3_aa: CATQLSGANTGELFF

clone_size: -
d_call: -
j_call: TRBJ2-5
v_call: TRBV19
cdr3_nt: TGTGCCAGTAGTTGGCGGGATGTACCCACGGAGACCCAGTACTTC
cdr3_aa: CASSWRDVPTETQYF

clone_size: -
d_call: -
j_call: TRBJ2-5
v_call: TRBV15
cdr3_nt: TGTGCCACCAGCGCAGGGAGAGGAGAGACCCAGTACTTC
cdr3_aa: CATSAGRGETQYF

clone_size: -
d_call: -
j_call: TRBJ2-1
v_call: TRBV27
cdr3_nt: TGTGCCAGCAGTTTAACACCCAGGATTGAGCAGTTCTTC
cdr3_aa: CASSLTPRIEQFF

clone_size: -
d_call: -
j_call: TRBJ2-7
v_call: TRBV21-1
cdr3_nt: TGTGCCAGTCCGGGACAGGGCTACGAGCAGTACTTC
cdr3_aa: CASPGQGYEQYF

clone_size: -
d_call: -
j_call: TRBJ2-1
v_call: TRBV10-3
cdr3_nt: TGTGCCATCAGTGAGTCGGGGGAACGTGAGCAGTTCTTC
cdr3_aa: CAISESGEREQFF

clone_size: -
d_call: -
j_call: TRBJ2-5
v_call: TRBV7-2
cdr3_nt: TGTGCCAGCAGCTTAGACTTAGATCAAGAGACCCAGTACTTC
cdr3_aa: CASSLDLDQETQYF

clone_size: -
d_call: -
j_call: TRBJ1-5
v_call: TRBV28
cdr3_nt: TGTGCCAGCACCGGGGCCAACAATCAGCCCCAGCATTTT
cdr3_aa: CASTGANNQPQHF

clone_size: once
d_call: -
j_call: TRBJ2-7
v_call: TRBV15
cdr3_nt: TGTGCCACCAGCAGAGATCGGAAGGGAAAATTAGAAGTTCACAACTACGAGCAGTACTTC
cdr3_aa: CATSRDRKGKLEVHNYEQYF

clone_size: -
d_call: -
j_call: TRBJ2-6
v_call: TRBV21-1
cdr3_nt: TGTGCCAGCAGCTACAGGGGGTGTGGGGCCAACGTCCTGACTTTC
cdr3_aa: CASSYRGCGANVLTF

clone_size: -
d_call: TRBD2
j_call: TRBJ2-3
v_call: TRBV10-3
cdr3_nt: TGTGCCATCAGTGGGGGGACTAGCGGGAGGGCCGGGTCAACAGATACGCAGTATTTT
cdr3_aa: CAISGGTSGRAGSTDTQYF

clone_size: -
d_call: -
j_call: TRBJ2-7
v_call: TRBV2
cdr3_nt: TGTGCCAGCAGTGAAATCATGAGATACGAGCAGTACTTC
cdr3_aa: CASSEIMRYEQYF

clone_size: few
d_call: -
j_call: TRBJ1-4
v_call: TRBV5-8
cdr3_nt: TGTGCCAGCATTGGGACCGACCATAATGAAAAACTGTTTTTT
cdr3_aa: CASIGTDHNEKLFF

clone_size: -
d_call: TRBD1
j_call: TRBJ1-3
v_call: TRBV6-6
cdr3_nt: TGTGCCAGCAGTGGCCAGGGGGTCGGTGGAAACACCATATATTTT
cdr3_aa: CASSGQGVGGNTIYF

clone_size: -
d_call: -
j_call: TRBJ2-2
v_call: TRBV7-9
cdr3_nt: TGTGCCAGCAGCTTAGGGGGGACCGGGGAGCTGTTTTTT
cdr3_aa: CASSLGGTGELFF

clone_size: -
d_call: -
j_call: TRBJ2-5
v_call: TRBV4-3
cdr3_nt: TGCGCCAGCAGCCCTCAGGGAGGGGGACAAGAGACCCAGTACTTC
cdr3_aa: CASSPQGGGQETQYF

clone_size: once
d_call: -
j_call: TRBJ2-4
v_call: TRBV6-1
cdr3_nt: TGTGCCAGCAGTGAAAGGCGCAGGGGTGGCAAAAACATTCAGTACTTC
cdr3_aa: CASSERRRGGKNIQYF

clone_size: -
d_call: -
j_call: TRBJ2-1
v_call: TRBV7-2
cdr3_nt: TGTGCCAGCAGCTCCAGCGGCCCTGAGCAGTTCTTC
cdr3_aa: CASSSSGPEQFF

clone_size: -
d_call: -
j_call: TRBJ1-4
v_call: TRBV5-4
cdr3_nt: TGTGCCAGCAGCCCGGGCCTAGACTGGGATGAAAAACTGTTTTTT
cdr3_aa: CASSPGLDWDEKLFF

clone_size: -
d_call: -
j_call: TRBJ1-2
v_call: TRBV5-1
cdr3_nt: TGCGCCAGCAGCCCTGGTGGGCCCGGCTATGGCTACACCTTC
cdr3_aa: CASSPGGPGYGYTF

clone_size: -
d_call: -
j_call: TRBJ1-1
v_call: TRBV4-3
cdr3_nt: TGCGCCAGCAGCCCGTCCGCGGAGACAATGAACACTGAAGCTTTCTTT
cdr3_aa: CASSPSAETMNTEAFF

clone_size: -
d_call: TRBD1
j_call: TRBJ1-5
v_call: TRBV19
cdr3_nt: TGTGCCAGTAGTATAGCGGGGGGCAGGGGGCTTGATCAGCCCCAGCATTTT
cdr3_aa: CASSIAGGRGLDQPQHF

clone_size: -
d_call: -
j_call: TRBJ1-3
v_call: TRBV6-1
cdr3_nt: TGTGCCAGCAGTGAAGTAGCTGCTGGAAACACCATATATTTT
cdr3_aa: CASSEVAAGNTIYF

clone_size: -
d_call: TRBD1
j_call: TRBJ2-1
v_call: TRBV10-3
cdr3_nt: TGTGCCATCAGTGAGCAAAAGACAGGGGTTTCCTACAATGAGCAGTTCTTC
cdr3_aa: CAISEQKTGVSYNEQFF

clone_size: -
d_call: TRBD1
j_call: TRBJ1-6
v_call: TRBV7-3
cdr3_nt: TGTGCCAGCAGCTTAGGCGGGACAGGGTATAATTCACCCCTCCACTTT
cdr3_aa: CASSLGGTGYNSPLHF

clone_size: -
d_call: TRBD1
j_call: TRBJ1-1
v_call: TRBV18
cdr3_nt: TGTGCCAGCTCACCGACAGGGATGGACACTGAAGCTTTCTTT
cdr3_aa: CASSPTGMDTEAFF

clone_size: -
d_call: TRBD1
j_call: TRBJ2-6
v_call: TRBV18
cdr3_nt: TGTGCCAGCTCACCACAGACAGGGGATGGTGGGGCCAACGTCCTGACTTTC
cdr3_aa: CASSPQTGDGGANVLTF

clone_size: -
d_call: -
j_call: TRBJ1-1
v_call: TRBV7-8
cdr3_nt: TGTGCCAGCAGCTCCTTTGATGAAGCTTTCTTT
cdr3_aa: CASSSFDEAFF

clone_size: -
d_call: TRBD1
j_call: TRBJ2-1
v_call: TRBV5-1
cdr3_nt: TGCGCCAGCAGCTTGGGACAGGGTATCGGTGAGCAGTTCTTC
cdr3_aa: CASSLGQGIGEQFF

clone_size: -
d_call: -
j_call: TRBJ2-7
v_call: TRBV21-1
cdr3_nt: TGTGCCAGCAGCAAAACCGGTACTAGTTCCAGCGTCTACGAGCAGTACTTC
cdr3_aa: CASSKTGTSSSVYEQYF

clone_size: -
d_call: -
j_call: TRBJ1-1
v_call: TRBV5-6
cdr3_nt: TGTGCCAGCAGCTTTGTGGGCCCGAACTCGGCTTTCTTT
cdr3_aa: CASSFVGPNSAFF

clone_size: -
d_call: -
j_call: TRBJ2-2
v_call: TRBV7-2
cdr3_nt: TGTGCCAGCAGCTCCCGACAGGTTGGCACCGGGGAGCTGTTTTTT
cdr3_aa: CASSSRQVGTGELFF

clone_size: once
d_call: -
j_call: TRBJ2-5
v_call: TRBV7-3
cdr3_nt: TGTGCCAGCAGCTTGGGTTTCAGAGAGACCCAGTACTTC
cdr3_aa: CASSLGFRETQYF

clone_size: -
d_call: -
j_call: TRBJ2-1
v_call: TRBV11-2
cdr3_nt: TGTGCCAGCATGACAGGGTCACCGGGACTAGGCAGCGGTGAGCAGTTCTTC
cdr3_aa: CASMTGSPGLGSGEQFF

clone_size: -
d_call: -
j_call: TRBJ1-1
v_call: TRBV2
cdr3_nt: TGTGCCAGCAGTGTTAACAGGATCATGAACACTGAAGCTTTCTTT
cdr3_aa: CASSVNRIMNTEAFF

clone_size: -
d_call: -
j_call: TRBJ2-3
v_call: TRBV19
cdr3_nt: TGTGCCAGTATTGACACCGACACAGATACGCAGTATTTT
cdr3_aa: CASIDTDTDTQYF

clone_size: -
d_call: -
j_call: TRBJ2-3
v_call: TRBV5-1
cdr3_nt: TGCGCCAGCGGGGTGACAGGAGACACAGATACGCAGTATTTT
cdr3_aa: CASGVTGDTDTQYF

clone_size: -
d_call: -
j_call: TRBJ1-1
v_call: TRBV9
cdr3_nt: TGTGCCAGCAGCGTAGGTAGTGACACTGAAGCTTTCTTT
cdr3_aa: CASSVGSDTEAFF

clone_size: -
d_call: -
j_call: TRBJ1-3
v_call: TRBV19
cdr3_nt: TGTGCCAGTAGTTCACTGGACAGCCCTGGAAACACCATATATTTT
cdr3_aa: CASSSLDSPGNTIYF

clone_size: -
d_call: TRBD1
j_call: TRBJ1-6
v_call: TRBV19
cdr3_nt: TGTGCCACCTCAGGGGGCTTTAATTCACCCCTCCACTTT
cdr3_aa: CATSGGFNSPLHF

clone_size: -
d_call: -
j_call: TRBJ1-3
v_call: TRBV7-9
cdr3_nt: TGTGCCAGCAGCTTAGGGTTCGGTGGAAACACCATATATTTT
cdr3_aa: CASSLGFGGNTIYF

clone_size: few
d_call: -
j_call: TRBJ1-1
v_call: TRBV5-1
cdr3_nt: TGCGCCAGCAGCTTTGTCTCCTTAACTGAAGCTTTCTTT
cdr3_aa: CASSFVSLTEAFF

clone_size: -
d_call: -
j_call: TRBJ1-5
v_call: TRBV2
cdr3_nt: TGTGCCAGCAGCGGAGGAAGGGGCAATCAGCCCCAGCATTTT
cdr3_aa: CASSGGRGNQPQHF